The 14 T cell receptor beta chains below all came from one sample that was sequenced in a study of CD8 T cells in ankylosing spondylitis. TCRdb passed the 5' RACE reads through MiXCR, listing each CDR3 protein once. The sample lists roughly 40,000 distinct CDR3 sequences; about 17% were seen once. The sequencing sample was made of blood. These receptors originate from a male donor with ankylosing spondylitis or in good health (not recorded which).

This clonotype was seen a few times. The chain recombines TRBV3-1 with TRBJ2-7; 9 bases line up with TRBD1. The CDR3 loop spans 17 amino acids. Germline CDR1 is LGHDT and CDR2 is YNNKEL (reference sequence). V lost 0 bases and J lost 2; bases outside the gene matches: 8. CDR3 region: CASSQEKQGASPYEQYV. CDR3 DNA sequence: TGTGCCAGCAGCCAAGAAAAACAGGGGGCCTCCCCCTACGAGCAGTACGTC.

Only a few counts were recorded for this clonotype. The gene calls are TRBV5-5 and TRBJ2-3, with 8 nucleotides matching TRBD1. After removal of 6 bases from V and 3 bases from J, the junction contained 6 bases not matched to a gene. Germline values: CDR1 SGHKS, CDR2 YYEKEE (reference sequence). There are 14 residues in the CDR3. CDR3 nucleotides: TGTGCCAGCAACCCGAGGACAGGGACAGATACGCAGTATTTT. Translation gives CASNPRTGTDTQYF.

This sequence joins TRBV6-1 and TRBJ2-5, with TRBD1 identical over 7 bases. The junction had 8 bases not matched to a gene; V was cut back by 6 bases and J by 4 bases. CDR1 is MNHNS and CDR2 is SASEGT in the germline V gene. The CDR3 is 14 residues long. CDR3 sequence reads: CASSATGLVETQYF. CDR3 coding DNA: TGTGCCAGCAGCGCGACAGGGTTGGTAGAGACCCAGTACTTC.

The V gene is TRBV9, the J gene TRBJ2-5; tentatively, D is TRBD2 (5 bases). V shed 0 bases and J shed 7 bases, with 13 bases lying between them. The CDR3 has 14 residues. From germline, CDR1 is SGDLS and CDR2 YYNGEE. The CDR3 DNA sequence: TGTGCCAGCAGCGTAGGGATCCCTGAGGGGACCCAGTACTTC. Its translation: CASSVGIPEGTQYF.

The rearrangement joins TRBV7-2 to TRBJ2-2; D call uncertain. Germline CDR1 is SGHTA and CDR2 is FQGNSA. Trimming removed 2 bases at V and 3 bases at J, with 7 bases between. The length of the CDR3 is 14 residues. In nucleotides, the CDR3 is TGTGCCAGCAGCTTAATCCGGGACACCGGGGAGCTGTTTTTT. As protein: CASSLIRDTGELFF.

CDR3 sequence (DNA): TGTGCCAGCAGCTCCCCCGGCGGGGTAGAGACCCAGTACTTC. This gives the protein CASSSPGGVETQYF. This chain joins TRBV7-2 and TRBJ2-5; a possible D gene is TRBD2 (6 bases). In germline, CDR1 is SGHTA, CDR2 FQGNSA. The CDR3 runs 14 residues. The ends were cut back, 4 bases at V and 4 bases at J, with 13 bases in the middle.

The CDR3 DNA sequence: TGCAGTGCTAGCGGAGGGATGGGGATCAATGAGCAGTTCTTC. Translating gives CSASGGMGINEQFF. The chain carries TRBV20-1 and TRBJ2-1; D is perhaps TRBD2 (6 bases). Looked up from germline, CDR1 is DFQATT and CDR2 is SNEGSKA (reference sequence). The CDR3 is 14 residues long. V lost 3 bases and J 6 bases, leaving 15 bases between the germline ends.

The rearrangement joins TRBV7-9 to TRBJ1-1; no clear D. This CDR3 is built from 13 residues. With 1 base removed from V and 1 base from J, the gap between germline ends came to 4 bases. CDR1 SEHNR and CDR2 FQNEAQ come from the germline V gene (reference sequence). This CDR3 reads CASSLEANTEAFF. CDR3 nucleotides: TGTGCCAGCAGCTTAGAGGCGAACACTGAAGCTTTCTTT.

The CDR3 DNA reads TGTGCCATCTACGGGGAGGGCGCAGATACGCAGTATTTT. It yields the protein CAIYGEGADTQYF. The chain couples TRBV10-3 to TRBJ2-3; 7 nucleotides match TRBD2. Looked up from germline, CDR1 is ENHRY and CDR2 is SYGVKD. The CDR3 covers 13 residues. The J segment lost 4 bases and the V segment lost 8 bases, leaving 6 bases of the junction unmatched.

This clonotype was seen many times. The chain combines TRBV7-2 with TRBJ2-5, with D possibly matching TRBD2 (6 bases). V shed 3 bases and J shed 5 bases, with 7 bases lying between them. This CDR3 region has 12 residues. Per germline, CDR1 SGHTA and CDR2 FQGNSA. CDR3 sequence reads: CASSFRGETQYF. DNA for the CDR3: TGTGCCAGCAGCTTCCGGGGGGAGACCCAGTACTTC.

This chain links TRBV28 with TRBJ1-1; no clear D. The V and J ends lost 8 bases and 5 bases respectively, with 18 bases between them. The CDR3 is 14 residues long. CDR1 and CDR2 from the germline V gene are MDHEN and SYDVKM. DNA of the CDR3: TGTGCCAGCGGTCCCCTTGCCCGTCGGACTGAAGCTTTCTTT. It yields the protein CASGPLARRTEAFF.

In this sample, this clonotype turned up a few times. The chain links TRBV29-1 to TRBJ2-7; D remains unclear. V lost 4 bases and J lost 7, with 11 bases in between. The CDR3 has 11 residues. The germline gives CDR1 SQVTM, CDR2 ANQGSEA. The CDR3 loop reads CSVARESEQYF. CDR3 in DNA: TGCAGCGTTGCGCGTGAGAGTGAGCAGTACTTC.

This chain joins TRBV4-2 and TRBJ2-1; unclear D gene. With 4 bases removed from V and 3 bases from J, the gap between germline ends came to 10 bases. The CDR3 has 14 residues. Germline assignment: CDR1 LGHNA and CDR2 YNFKEQ. CDR3 bases: TGTGCCAGCAGCCCAGATCGACGCTACAATGAGCAGTTCTTC. It encodes CASSPDRRYNEQFF.

In this sample, this clonotype turned up many times. The CDR3 here is CASSLGPTGRGEAFF. In DNA, the CDR3 is TGCGCCAGCAGCTTGGGACCAACAGGGCGCGGTGAAGCTTTCTTT. The J gene is TRBJ1-1, the V gene TRBV5-1, with TRBD1 as a possible D gene (6 bases). Germline CDR1 SGHRS, CDR2 YFSETQ. Trimming took 0 bases from V and 7 from J, leaving 16 bases between them. The CDR3 is 15 residues long. Supplemented by reference TRBV5-1 and TRBJ1-1, the full variable domain reads KAGVTQTPRYLIKTRGQQVTLSCSPISGHRSVSWYQQTPGQGLQFLFEYFSETQRNKGNFPGRFSGRQFSNSRSEMNVSTLELGDSALYLCASSLGPTGRGEAFFGQGTRLTVV.